This T cell receptor (beta chain) was sequenced in a study of T cells in Graves' hyperthyroidism and ophthalmopathy. Regions amplified from RNA transcripts were the TCR beta CDR3 regions. A first-round RT-PCR of the TCR CDR3 used the HTBI primer set. TCRdb processed the multiplex PCR reads anew with MiXCR; each CDR3 protein has one entry. The repertoire consists of some 270,000 distinct CDR3 sequences, with roughly 15% occurring once and the leading ten covering roughly 8.2%. This clonotype occurred a few times. The CDR3 is 14 amino acids. Germline CDR1 SGHRS, CDR2 YFSETQ. Trimming took 4 bases from V and 5 from J; bases not matched to a gene: 4.

This TCR was sampled from a woman aged 40-49 years with Graves' hyperthyroidism. Sequencing used blood. V usage is TRBV5-1 and J usage is TRBJ2-5, with TRBD2 identical over 11 bases. The CDR3 DNA sequence: TGCGCCAGCAGCGGGGGACTAGCGGAGGAGACCCAGTACTTC. This sequence encodes CASSGGLAEETQYF.